Sequencing of this T cell receptor (beta chain) was carried out in a study of regulatory and conventional T cells in RAG deficiency. Genomic DNA came from blood conventional CD4+ T cells gated CD25-low CD127-high. The method was immunoSEQ multiplex PCR; TCRdb's version includes in-frame clones alone and lacks a portion of them. Here the sample spans more than 40,000 clones, approximately 90% being singletons. This clone was recorded only once. The sample also formed part of further work on regulatory T cells. From that report: Primers: 52 TRBV forward and 13 TRBJ reverse.

The specimen was CD4+ effector T cells sorted from blood. The TCR originated in a human donor in good health.

The CDR3 DNA sequence: TGTGCCAGCAGTCCTTATAGGACAGGCAAGTACACTGAATCTCCTAGAGGAGCTTTCTTT. Translated: CASSPYRTGKYTESPRGAFF. The chain has TRBV28 and TRBJ1-1, with 7 bases matching TRBD1. The CDR3 totals 20 residues. With 5 bases clipped from V and 10 bases from J, the junction kept 31 bases outside the gene matches. Per germline, CDR1 MDHEN and CDR2 SYDVKM.